The 12 T cell receptor beta chains given below trace back to one sample, sequenced in a study of blood T cell repertoires in COVID-19. Repertoires were generated with immunoSEQ multiplex PCR, while TCRdb's copy carries only in-frame clones and drops some. The sample carries under 300,000 clones, approximately 92% recorded once. The sample taken for sequencing was PBMCs or T cells enriched from blood (not recorded which). The receptors were gathered from a woman aged 18-30 years who had recovered from COVID-19.

The chain recombines TRBV29-1 with TRBJ1-2, with D possibly being TRBD1 (6 bases). The V end lost 1 base, the J end lost 5 bases, and 17 bases lay between the germline ends. The germline gives CDR1 SQVTM, CDR2 ANQGSEA. This CDR3 has 15 amino acids. Here the CDR3 reads CSVEGSQGHFYGYTF. CDR3 nucleotides: TGCAGCGTTGAAGGCTCACAGGGACATTTTTATGGCTACACCTTC.

The chain recombines TRBV6-5 with TRBJ1-2, with TRBD1 matching over 9 bases. Germline-derived CDR1 and CDR2 are MNHEY and SVGAGI. V trimming: 6 bases; J trimming: 6 bases; junction bases outside the gene matches: 8. The CDR3 is made up of 14 amino acids. CDR3 nucleotide sequence: TGTGCCAGCAGGACGGGACAGGGAATGGATGGCTACACCTTC. Its protein is CASRTGQGMDGYTF.

This clone is a singleton in its sample. The chain combines TRBV6-5 with TRBJ2-3, with 10 bases matching TRBD2. With 7 bases clipped from V and 3 bases from J, the junction kept 7 bases outside the gene matches. Per germline, CDR1 MNHEY and CDR2 SVGAGI. CDR3 size: 15 residues. In DNA, the CDR3 is TGTGCCAGCACCCGAGCGGGGGGGCCAACAGATACGCAGTATTTT. Protein product: CASTRAGGPTDTQYF.

The chain recombines TRBV7-6 with TRBJ2-7; possibly TRBD2 for D (5 bases). The CDR3 spans 16 residues. V was shortened by 3 bases and J by 7 bases, with 22 bases between the two germline ends. Germline loops: CDR1 SGHVS, CDR2 FNYEAQ. CDR3 sequence reads: CASSLDSTFSPVEQYF. The CDR3 bases are TGTGCCAGCAGCTTGGACTCAACTTTTAGCCCGGTGGAGCAGTACTTC.

The chain couples TRBV2 to TRBJ2-5; possibly TRBD1 for D (5 bases). The CDR3 has 12 residues. Trimming left V 3 bases short and J 4 bases short, with 6 bases between. Germline assignment: CDR1 SNHLY and CDR2 FYNNEI. CDR3 region: CASSETAETQYF. The DNA of the CDR3 is TGTGCCAGCAGTGAGACAGCAGAGACCCAGTACTTC.

The rearrangement uses TRBV5-1 and TRBJ1-6, with D possibly TRBD1 on 5 matching bases. V gave up 3 bases and J gave up 4 bases, with 17 bases separating them. The CDR3 has 17 residues. Germline V lookup: CDR1 SGHRS, CDR2 YFSETQ. The CDR3 loop reads CASSWRGPDSYNSPLHF. In DNA form, the CDR3 reads TGCGCCAGCAGCTGGCGGGGACCCGATTCATATAATTCACCCCTCCACTTT.

The rearrangement uses TRBV18 and TRBJ1-1, with no clear D. From germline, CDR1 is KGHSH and CDR2 LQKENI. The CDR3 runs 15 residues. Deletions cut 3 bases from V and 0 bases from J, with 11 bases between. The CDR3: CASSPYTEVNTEAFF. In nucleotides, the CDR3 is TGTGCCAGCTCACCGTACACCGAAGTGAACACTGAAGCTTTCTTT.

This chain links TRBV15 with TRBJ2-1; maybe TRBD1 (6 bases). Trimming removed 1 base from V and 7 bases from J, with 8 bases in between. The CDR3 consists of 13 residues. From germline, CDR1 is LNHNV and CDR2 YYDKDF (reference sequence). In nucleotides, the CDR3 is TGTGCCACCAGCAGAGCCCAGGGGAATGAGCAGTTCTTC. Protein product: CATSRAQGNEQFF. Together with reference TRBV15 and TRBJ2-1, the CDR3 gives the full variable domain: DAMVIQNPRYQVTQFGKPVTLSCSQTLNHNVMYWYQQKSSQAPKLLFHYYDKDFNNEADTPDNFQSRRPNTSFCFLDIRSPGLGDTAMYLCATSRAQGNEQFFGPGTRLTVL.

The chain couples TRBV10-2 to TRBJ1-6; 7 bases map to TRBD1. V shed 3 bases, J shed 10 bases, and the junction held 9 bases outside the gene matches. Looked up from germline, CDR1 is WSHSY and CDR2 is SAAADI. The CDR3 runs 15 residues. The CDR3, as DNA: TGCGCCAGCAGTGACACAGGGGAAGGTACCTCACCCCTCCACTTT. Encoded protein: CASSDTGEGTSPLHF.

V usage is TRBV7-3 and J usage is TRBJ1-1, with no clear D. CDR1 and CDR2 (germline): SGHTA, FQGTGA. The CDR3 totals 15 residues. Trimming took 5 bases from V and 4 from J, leaving 17 bases between them. This chain's CDR3 is CASSPHGARGTEAFF. The CDR3 DNA reads TGTGCCAGCAGCCCCCATGGAGCCCGGGGCACTGAAGCTTTCTTT.

As to this clone: At one end, the junction sequence differs from germline, possibly due to a read error. The chain is built from TRBV14 and TRBJ2-1; 7 bases fit TRBD2. Germline lookup yields CDR1 SGHDN and CDR2 FVKESK. The CDR3 has 16 residues. The CDR3 here is CANSQPGRDPYNEQFF. CDR3 DNA: TGTGCCAACAGCCAGCCGGGGAGGGATCCCTACAATGAGCAGTTCTTC. The full variable domain, with the rest looked up from reference TRBV14 and TRBJ2-1, is EAGVTQFPSHSVIEKGQTVTLRCDPISGHDNLYWYRRVMGKEIKFLLHFVKESKQDESGMPNNRFLAERTGGTYSTLKVQPAELEDSGVYFCANSQPGRDPYNEQFFGPGTRLTVL.

The CDR3 sequence: CASSDRQGNNQPQHF. CDR3 DNA sequence: TGTGCCAGCAGTGACAGACAGGGGAACAATCAGCCCCAGCATTTT. This chain connects TRBV6-1 to TRBJ1-5; TRBD1 matches at 8 bases. This CDR3 contains 15 residues. The V segment lost 3 bases and the J segment 3 bases; nucleotides outside the gene matches: 4. Germline V gene sequence: CDR1 MNHNS, CDR2 SASEGT.